This T cell receptor beta chain was observed in a study of human T cells and chemical hapten exposure. Each CDR3 protein is one row after TCRdb ran MiXCR on the RACE reads. The table records over 35,000 distinct CDR3 sequences, 3.7% of them present only once. Time point indicated: healthy volunteer bleed at 6 weeks. Unfractionated whole blood served as the source for total RNA extraction. Ten or more counts support this clonotype. This sequence originates from a human donor in good health. Some clones in this sample may be carry-over from other donors' samples. The source material was whole blood.

CDR3 amino acids: CASSFPNTEAFF. In DNA form, the CDR3 reads TGTGCCAGCAGCTTTCCGAACACTGAAGCTTTCTTT. The chain recombines TRBV7-9 with TRBJ1-1; D is unclear. V was shortened by 3 bases and J by 1 base, with 3 bases between the two germline ends. Germline values: CDR1 SEHNR, CDR2 FQNEAQ (reference sequence). The length of the CDR3 is 12 residues.